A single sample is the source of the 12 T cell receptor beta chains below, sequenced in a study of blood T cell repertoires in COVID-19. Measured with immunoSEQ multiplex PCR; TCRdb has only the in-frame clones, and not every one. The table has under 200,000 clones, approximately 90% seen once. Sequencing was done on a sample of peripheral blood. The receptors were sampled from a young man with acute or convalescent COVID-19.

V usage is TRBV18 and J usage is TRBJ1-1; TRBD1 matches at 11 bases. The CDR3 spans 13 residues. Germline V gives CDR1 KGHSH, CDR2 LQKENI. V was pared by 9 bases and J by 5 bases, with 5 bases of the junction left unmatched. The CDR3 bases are TGTGCCAGTTTGGGACAGGGGGGTACTGAAGCTTTCTTT. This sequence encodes CASLGQGGTEAFF.

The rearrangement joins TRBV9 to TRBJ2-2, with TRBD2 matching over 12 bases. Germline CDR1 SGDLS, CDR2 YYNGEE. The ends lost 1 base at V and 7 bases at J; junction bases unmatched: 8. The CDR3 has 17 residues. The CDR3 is CASSVTLAGGQDGELFF. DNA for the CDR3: TGTGCCAGCAGCGTAACACTAGCGGGGGGCCAGGACGGGGAGCTGTTTTTT.

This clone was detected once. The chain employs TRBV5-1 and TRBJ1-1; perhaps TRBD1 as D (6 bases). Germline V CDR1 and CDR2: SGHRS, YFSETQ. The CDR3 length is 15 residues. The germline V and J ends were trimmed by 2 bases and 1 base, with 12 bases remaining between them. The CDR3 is CASSFWTTGNTEAFF. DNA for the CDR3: TGCGCCAGCAGCTTTTGGACGACAGGGAACACTGAAGCTTTCTTT.

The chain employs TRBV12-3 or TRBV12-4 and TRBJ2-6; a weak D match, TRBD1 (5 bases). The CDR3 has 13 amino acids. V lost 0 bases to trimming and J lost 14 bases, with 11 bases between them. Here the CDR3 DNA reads TGTGCCAGCAGTTTAGCGTCAGGGTCCTTCCTGACTTTC. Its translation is CASSLASGSFLTF.

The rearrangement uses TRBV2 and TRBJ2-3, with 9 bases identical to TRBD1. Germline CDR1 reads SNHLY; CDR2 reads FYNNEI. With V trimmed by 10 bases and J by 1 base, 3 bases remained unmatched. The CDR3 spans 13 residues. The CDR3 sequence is CANRDRGTDTQYF. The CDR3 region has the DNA TGTGCCAACCGGGACAGGGGCACAGATACGCAGTATTTT.

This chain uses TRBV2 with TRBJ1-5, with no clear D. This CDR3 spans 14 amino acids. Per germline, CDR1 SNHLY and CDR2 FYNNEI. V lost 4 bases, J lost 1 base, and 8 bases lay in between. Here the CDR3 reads CASSVFLSNQPQHF. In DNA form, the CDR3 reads TGTGCCAGCAGTGTTTTCTTAAGCAATCAGCCCCAGCATTTT.

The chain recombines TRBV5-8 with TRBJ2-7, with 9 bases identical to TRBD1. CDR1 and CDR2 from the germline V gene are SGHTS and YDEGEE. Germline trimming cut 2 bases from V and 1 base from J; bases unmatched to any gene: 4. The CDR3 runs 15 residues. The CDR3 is CASSFGTGPSYEQYV. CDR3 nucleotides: TGTGCCAGCAGCTTCGGGACAGGGCCTTCCTACGAGCAGTACGTC.

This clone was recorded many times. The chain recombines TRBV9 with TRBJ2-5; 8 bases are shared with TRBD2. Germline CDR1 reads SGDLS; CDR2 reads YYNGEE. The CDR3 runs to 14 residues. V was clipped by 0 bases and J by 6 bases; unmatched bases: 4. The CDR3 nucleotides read TGTGCCAGCAGCGTAGGGACTAGCTCCCAGACCCAGTACTTC. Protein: CASSVGTSSQTQYF. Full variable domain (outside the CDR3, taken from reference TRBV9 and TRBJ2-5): DSGVTQTPKHLITATGQRVTLRCSPRSGDLSVYWYQQSLDQGLQFLIQYYNGEERAKGNILERFSAQQFPDLHSELNLSSLELGDSALYFCASSVGTSSQTQYFGPGTRLLVL.

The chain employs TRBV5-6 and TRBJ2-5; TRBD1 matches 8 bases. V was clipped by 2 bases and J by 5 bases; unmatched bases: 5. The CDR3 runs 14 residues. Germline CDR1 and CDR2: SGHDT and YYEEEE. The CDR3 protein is CASSFGQGYETQYF. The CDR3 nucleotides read TGTGCCAGCAGCTTCGGACAGGGTTACGAGACCCAGTACTTC.

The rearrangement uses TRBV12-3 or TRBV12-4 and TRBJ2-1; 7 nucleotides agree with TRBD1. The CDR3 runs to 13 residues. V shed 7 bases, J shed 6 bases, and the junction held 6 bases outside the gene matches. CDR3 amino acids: CASTLGTANEQFF. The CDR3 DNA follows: TGTGCCAGCACCCTGGGGACAGCCAATGAGCAGTTCTTC.

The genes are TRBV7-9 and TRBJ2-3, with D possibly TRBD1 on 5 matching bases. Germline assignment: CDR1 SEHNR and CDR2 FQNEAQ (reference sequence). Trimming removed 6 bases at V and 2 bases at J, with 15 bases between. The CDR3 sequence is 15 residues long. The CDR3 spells CASSLDSSDTDTQYF. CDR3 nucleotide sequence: TGTGCCAGCAGTCTCGACAGTTCAGACACAGATACGCAGTATTTT.

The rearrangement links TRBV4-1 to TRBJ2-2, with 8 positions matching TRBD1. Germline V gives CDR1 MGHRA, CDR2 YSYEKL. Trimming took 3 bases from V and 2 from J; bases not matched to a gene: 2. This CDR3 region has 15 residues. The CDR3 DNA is TGCGCCAGCAGCCAGGACAGGGAAAACACCGGGGAGCTGTTTTTT. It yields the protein CASSQDRENTGELFF.